The clone carrying this T cell receptor (beta chain) was recorded at least ten times. TCRdb redid the calling of the 5' RACE reads with MiXCR, one entry per CDR3 protein. The sample lists about 60,000 distinct CDR3 sequences; roughly 4% were seen once. This entry belongs to a study of neurological immune-mediated disorders. Trimming stripped 2 bases from V and 1 base from J, with 11 bases between. The CDR3 sequence is 15 residues long. Germline V gene data show CDR1 as SGHRS and CDR2 as YFSETQ. The sequence was collected from a woman aged 50 to 60 with multiple sclerosis. This sequence joins TRBV5-1 and TRBJ2-3, with D unclear. What was sequenced was PBMCs. The CDR3 nucleotides are TGCGCCAGCAGCTTTACGAGGCCCGGCACAGATACGCAGTATTTT. Protein product: CASSFTRPGTDTQYF.